One sample yielded the 28 T cell receptor beta chains listed below, sequenced in a study of blood T cell repertoires in COVID-19. The method was immunoSEQ multiplex PCR; TCRdb's version includes in-frame clones alone and lacks a portion of them. The data contain some 130,000 clones, roughly 83% of them seen just once; the ten biggest clones take up about 15%. The sequenced sample consisted of peripheral blood. The receptors derive from a woman in her forties or fifties with acute or convalescent COVID-19.

The genes are TRBV9 and TRBJ1-4; perhaps TRBD1 as D (5 bases). Between the trimmed V and J ends, which lost 0 bases and 4 bases, there was a span of 16 bases. Germline V CDR1 and CDR2: SGDLS, YYNGEE. This CDR3 spans 17 amino acids. CDR3 nucleotides: TGTGCCAGCAGCGTAGAGGGGAGGGCTTGGGTTAATGAAAAACTGTTTTTT. Its protein product is CASSVEGRAWVNEKLFF.

This chain joins TRBV9 and TRBJ2-7, with 9 positions matching TRBD2. Trimming took 4 bases from V and 2 from J; bases not matched to a gene: 7. The CDR3 is 15 residues long. Germline-derived CDR1 and CDR2 are SGDLS and YYNGEE. The CDR3 region is CASSPYGGGAYEQYF. The CDR3, as DNA: TGTGCCAGCAGCCCCTACGGCGGGGGGGCCTACGAGCAGTACTTC.

This sequence joins TRBV6-4 and TRBJ2-1; D gene ambiguous. The CDR3 totals 15 residues. With 0 bases removed from V and 2 bases from J, the gap between germline ends came to 8 bases. CDR1 and CDR2 from the germline V gene are MRHNA and SNTAGT. The CDR3 loop reads CASSDSRSTYNEQFF. CDR3 nucleotide sequence: TGTGCCAGCAGTGACTCCAGGTCGACCTACAATGAGCAGTTCTTC.

CDR3 amino acids: CASSLNAGTPTDTQYF. In DNA form, the CDR3 reads TGTGCCAGCAGCCTGAACGCCGGGACACCCACAGATACGCAGTATTTT. V usage is TRBV7-8 and J usage is TRBJ2-3; weak D call: TRBD1 (6 bases). The germline V gene has CDR1 SGHVS and CDR2 FQNEAQ. The CDR3 is 16 residues long. Trimming pared 5 bases from V and 2 bases from J, leaving 17 bases between.

The J gene is TRBJ2-5, the V gene TRBV6-5, with 8 positions matching TRBD1. From germline, CDR1 is MNHEY and CDR2 SVGAGI. With 4 bases clipped from V and 1 base from J, the junction kept 5 bases outside the gene matches. The CDR3 runs 15 residues. CDR3: CASSLQGGVQETQYF. The CDR3 nucleotides are TGTGCCAGCAGTTTACAGGGGGGAGTCCAAGAGACCCAGTACTTC.

The chain is built from TRBV12-3 or TRBV12-4 and TRBJ2-7; D is perhaps TRBD1 (6 bases). CDR3 length: 13 amino acids. Trimming took 6 bases from V and 1 from J, leaving 10 bases between them. CDR3: CASRSDRSYEQYF. Written as DNA, the CDR3 is TGTGCCAGCAGATCGGACAGATCCTACGAGCAGTACTTC.

V and J are TRBV3-1 (or the pseudogene TRBV3-2) and TRBJ2-1; TRBD1 is a possible D gene (6 bases). This CDR3 has 18 amino acids. In germline, CDR1 is LGHDT, CDR2 YNNKEL (reference sequence). Trimming shortened V by 4 bases and J by 4 bases, and 23 bases separated the two germline ends. CDR3 in amino acids: CASSRSAWGQEPYNEQFF. CDR3 coding DNA: TGTGCCAGCAGCCGCAGCGCCTGGGGGCAGGAACCATACAATGAGCAGTTCTTC.

This rearrangement joins TRBV10-3 to TRBJ2-3, with 10 bases aligning to TRBD2. The CDR3 spans 17 residues. V shed 3 bases, J shed 2 bases, and the junction held 8 bases outside the gene matches. The germline gives CDR1 ENHRY, CDR2 SYGVKD. For the CDR3, the DNA is TGTGCCATCAGTGATCCTGGTAGCGGGGGGAACACAGATACGCAGTATTTT. This translates into CAISDPGSGGNTDTQYF.

The V and J genes are TRBV5-6 and TRBJ1-1; D is possibly TRBD1 (6 bases). V lost 2 bases and J lost 4, with 12 bases in between. In germline, CDR1 is SGHDT, CDR2 YYEEEE. CDR3 size: 14 residues. CDR3 nucleotides: TGTGCCAGCAGCTTCACAGGGAGTCTCACTGAAGCTTTCTTT. Translation gives CASSFTGSLTEAFF.

As DNA, the CDR3 is TGTGCCAGCAGTGTGACAGGGGGAAACGAGCAGTACTTC. It is translated as CASSVTGGNEQYF. The chain combines TRBV2 with TRBJ2-7; 9 bases agree with TRBD1. CDR1 and CDR2 from the germline V gene are SNHLY and FYNNEI. CDR3 length: 13 amino acids. The ends lost 4 bases at V and 5 bases at J; junction bases unmatched: 3.

The chain joins TRBV2 to TRBJ1-3, with unresolved D. V was pared by 2 bases and J by 0 bases, with 8 bases between. The CDR3 sequence is 15 residues long. CDR1 is SNHLY, CDR2 FYNNEI, per germline. CDR3 loop: CASSEQTLSGNTIYF. DNA for the CDR3: TGTGCCAGCAGTGAACAGACACTCTCTGGAAACACCATATATTTT.

J is TRBJ1-1 and V is TRBV12-3 or TRBV12-4, with D perhaps TRBD1 (5 bases). The CDR3 is made up of 11 amino acids. Trimming left V 5 bases short and J 10 bases short, with 11 bases between. CDR3: CASSARGAAFF. The CDR3 region has the DNA TGTGCCAGCAGTGCCCGCGGGGCAGCTTTCTTT.

The chain joins TRBV10-3 to TRBJ1-3; 9 bases agree with TRBD1. Germline CDR1 and CDR2: ENHRY and SYGVKD. The CDR3 extends over 17 amino acids. J gave up 4 bases and V 2 bases, and 9 bases lay outside the gene matches. CDR3 amino acids: CAISEGPGTGTGNTIYF. The CDR3, as DNA: TGTGCCATCAGTGAGGGTCCAGGGACAGGGACCGGAAACACCATATATTTT.

This clone turned up a few times. The V and J genes are TRBV15 and TRBJ1-5, with 9 nucleotides matching TRBD1. The junction had 4 bases not matched to a gene; V was cut back by 4 bases and J by 3 bases. The germline CDR1 and CDR2 sequences are LNHNV and YYDKDF (reference sequence). The CDR3 contains 15 residues. The CDR3 loop is CATSNRDRVNQPQHF. The CDR3 coding sequence is TGTGCCACCAGCAACCGGGACAGGGTCAATCAGCCCCAGCATTTT.

The genes are TRBV11-3 and TRBJ2-2; 9 bases agree with TRBD2. V was pared by 1 base and J by 2 bases, with 8 bases of the junction left unmatched. Germline loops: CDR1 SGHNT, CDR2 YENEEA. The CDR3 runs to 18 residues. Here the CDR3 reads CASSLGPLAGRNTGELFF. CDR3 sequence (DNA): TGTGCCAGCAGCTTAGGGCCTCTAGCGGGGAGAAACACCGGGGAGCTGTTTTTT.

J is TRBJ2-2 and V is TRBV5-4; D is possibly TRBD1 (5 bases). The CDR3 totals 15 residues. V shed 3 bases and J shed 6 bases, with 15 bases lying between them. In germline, CDR1 is SGHNT, CDR2 YYREEE (reference sequence). The CDR3 spells CASSSNDRIAGELFF. In nucleotides, the CDR3 is TGTGCCAGCAGCTCGAATGACAGAATTGCCGGGGAGCTGTTTTTT.

The genes are TRBV2 and TRBJ2-7; D not resolved. The V end lost 0 bases, the J end lost 11 bases, and 14 bases lay between the germline ends. The CDR3 consists of 13 residues. Germline CDR1 reads SNHLY; CDR2 reads FYNNEI. CDR3 nucleotides: TGTGCCAGCAGTGAAGCGCTTCGGTCGAGAGAGTACTTC. It codes for CASSEALRSREYF.

The chain uses TRBV18 and TRBJ2-1, with 8 bases aligning to TRBD2. Trimming cost V 2 bases and J 3 bases; bases outside gene matches: 6. This CDR3 contains 16 residues. From germline, CDR1 is KGHSH and CDR2 LQKENI. CDR3 loop: CASSPGGGTSYNEQFF. DNA for the CDR3: TGTGCCAGCTCACCAGGCGGGGGGACTAGCTACAATGAGCAGTTCTTC.

V is TRBV5-1 and J is TRBJ1-1, with 7 bases identical to TRBD1. The V gene end was trimmed by 4 bases and the J gene end by 7 bases; junction bases not matched to a gene: 7. CDR3 length: 13 amino acids. CDR1 and CDR2 (germline): SGHRS, YFSETQ. The CDR3 region has the DNA TGCGCCAGCAGCAAAGGGACAGCGGATGAAGCTTTCTTT. It codes for CASSKGTADEAFF.

The chain joins TRBV4-1 to TRBJ1-6; perhaps TRBD1 as D (6 bases). This CDR3 has 18 amino acids. V shed 1 base and J shed 5 bases, with 18 bases lying between them. CDR1 and CDR2 from the germline V gene are MGHRA and YSYEKL. CDR3 bases: TGCGCCAGCAGCCAAGTCGAGGGGCGGGGGGCGAATAATTCACCCCTCCACTTT. Translating gives CASSQVEGRGANNSPLHF.

This chain joins TRBV2 and TRBJ2-1; TRBD2 might be the D (6 bases). The V gene lost 6 bases and the J gene lost 7 bases, with 13 bases spanning the gap. Germline lookup yields CDR1 SNHLY and CDR2 FYNNEI. The CDR3 length is 13 residues. CDR3 sequence (DNA): TGTGCCAGCAGGGAGGGACGAAGTAATGAGCAGTTCTTC. The encoded protein is CASREGRSNEQFF.

This chain uses TRBV19 with TRBJ1-1, with 8 bases that match TRBD1. The CDR3 is made up of 14 amino acids. The germline V gene encodes CDR1 LNHDA and CDR2 SQIVND (reference sequence). The ends lost 5 bases at V and 4 bases at J; junction bases unmatched: 6. This chain's CDR3 is CASSVSQGGTEAFF. CDR3 coding DNA: TGTGCCAGTAGTGTGTCACAGGGGGGCACTGAAGCTTTCTTT.

The V and J genes are TRBV19 and TRBJ1-1; 7 bases align to TRBD1. This CDR3 has 15 amino acids. Germline-derived CDR1 and CDR2 are LNHDA and SQIVND (reference sequence). V was clipped by 7 bases and J by 11 bases; unmatched bases: 19. Here the CDR3 reads CASNPGGQAGFAAFF. The CDR3 region has the DNA TGTGCCAGTAACCCTGGAGGACAGGCCGGTTTCGCCGCTTTCTTT.

The rearrangement uses TRBV6-1 and TRBJ2-4; D call uncertain. From germline, CDR1 is MNHNS and CDR2 SASEGT. CDR3 length: 14 amino acids. Trimming took 1 base from V and 0 from J, leaving 4 bases between them. Here the CDR3 reads CASSEELAKNIQYF. The CDR3 region has the DNA TGTGCCAGCAGTGAAGAGCTAGCCAAAAACATTCAGTACTTC.

This chain connects TRBV12-5 to TRBJ1-3; 7 bases agree with TRBD1. The CDR3 loop spans 14 amino acids. Per the germline V gene, CDR1 is LGHNT and CDR2 is FRNRAP. V shed 6 bases, J shed 4 bases, and the junction held 6 bases outside the gene matches. CDR3 sequence (DNA): TGTGCTAGTGGCCTTGGGACAGACGGAAACACCATATATTTT. Its translation: CASGLGTDGNTIYF.

This clone was detected only once. This sequence joins TRBV14 and TRBJ2-3, with D possibly TRBD2 on 6 matching bases. Germline CDR1 SGHDN, CDR2 FVKESK. CDR3 length: 17 amino acids. V gave up 1 base and J gave up 0 bases, with 14 bases separating them. CDR3 residues: CASSQALTRSSTDTQYF. The CDR3, as DNA: TGTGCCAGCAGCCAAGCCTTGACTAGAAGCAGCACAGATACGCAGTATTTT.

This clone was seen only a few times. The CDR3 DNA follows: TGTGCCAGCAGTCGCGGTGAGGGTTACGAGCAGTACTTC. The encoded protein is CASSRGEGYEQYF. This chain connects TRBV5-6 to TRBJ2-7, with D possibly being TRBD2 (5 bases). Trimming removed 5 bases from V and 4 bases from J, with 13 bases in between. In germline, CDR1 is SGHDT, CDR2 YYEEEE. This CDR3 is 13 amino acids long.

In this sample, this clone turned up a few times. The chain combines TRBV4-1 with TRBJ1-2; 8 bases line up with TRBD1. The CDR3 runs to 17 residues. Germline CDR1 MGHRA, CDR2 YSYEKL. The V segment lost 2 bases and the J segment 7 bases; nucleotides outside the gene matches: 15. The CDR3 sequence is CASSQIDMGQARGGYTF. DNA for the CDR3: TGCGCCAGCAGCCAAATAGACATGGGACAGGCCAGGGGTGGCTACACCTTC.